Below are 21 T cell receptor beta chains sequenced from a single sample in a study of OX40 agonist ivuxolimab in advanced cancers. Assay: immunoSEQ multiplex PCR; the TCRdb copy retains only in-frame clones and omits some. Of roughly 67,000 clones in the sample, around 86% were seen once. The material was CD4+ or CD8+ T cells sorted from blood, obtained in a trial of the OX40 agonist ivuxolimab. The receptor source for this set is an adult with an advanced solid tumor such as melanoma, head and neck, liver or kidney cancer.

The chain is built from TRBV6-6 and TRBJ2-4; TRBD1 matches at 7 bases. The V segment lost 6 bases and the J segment 0 bases; nucleotides outside the gene matches: 5. The CDR3 contains 15 residues. CDR1 and CDR2 (germline): MNHNY, SVGAGI (reference sequence). The CDR3 bases are TGTGCCAGCAGACCGACAGGGATAGCCAAAAACATTCAGTACTTC. This sequence encodes CASRPTGIAKNIQYF.

The V call is TRBV29-1, the J call TRBJ1-2; possibly TRBD1 for D (5 bases). The CDR3 extends over 16 amino acids. The ends were cut back, 4 bases at V and 3 bases at J, with 21 bases in the middle. The germline V gene encodes CDR1 SQVTM and CDR2 ANQGSEA. The CDR3 spells CSVVSGWGRGDYGYTF. The CDR3 coding sequence is TGCAGCGTTGTCTCTGGTTGGGGCAGAGGGGACTATGGCTACACCTTC.

The V gene is TRBV28, the J gene TRBJ2-7; 10 nucleotides agree with TRBD2. V lost 3 bases and J lost 1; bases outside the gene matches: 3. The germline V gene has CDR1 MDHEN and CDR2 SYDVKM. The CDR3 consists of 15 residues. CDR3 protein: CASSLGSGGSYEQYF. CDR3 nucleotide sequence: TGTGCCAGCAGTTTGGGTAGCGGGGGGTCCTACGAGCAGTACTTC.

CDR3 protein: CASSPGQFSYEQYF. CDR3 in DNA: TGTGCCAGCAGCCCGGGACAGTTCTCCTACGAGCAGTACTTC. The chain joins TRBV6-5 to TRBJ2-7, with TRBD1 identical over 7 bases. This CDR3 region has 14 residues. From germline, CDR1 is MNHEY and CDR2 SVGAGI. The V and J ends lost 6 bases and 0 bases, in that order; junction bases with no gene match: 5.

The J gene is TRBJ2-2, the V gene TRBV5-1, with 13 bases lining up with TRBD2. The CDR3 totals 16 residues. The germline V gene encodes CDR1 SGHRS and CDR2 YFSETQ. V was pared by 3 bases and J by 5 bases, with 4 bases of the junction left unmatched. The DNA for the CDR3 is TGCGCCAGCAGCTGGAAGACTAGCGGGGGGACCGGGGAGCTGTTTTTT. Encoded protein: CASSWKTSGGTGELFF.

This chain connects TRBV7-2 to TRBJ2-7; 11 bases line up with TRBD2. Per germline, CDR1 SGHTA and CDR2 FQGNSA. The V segment lost 5 bases and the J segment 4 bases; nucleotides outside the gene matches: 16. The CDR3 has 18 amino acids. The CDR3 DNA reads TGTGCCAGCAGCGTAGACGGGACTAGCGGAGGGAGAGGATACGAGCAGTACTTC. The encoded protein is CASSVDGTSGGRGYEQYF.

The chain employs TRBV29-1 and TRBJ2-2; 7 nucleotides line up with TRBD1. V was clipped by 5 bases and J by 0 bases; unmatched bases: 3. CDR1 and CDR2 (germline): SQVTM, ANQGSEA. This CDR3 comprises 14 residues. CDR3 loop: CSVFGQANTGELFF. CDR3 coding DNA: TGCAGCGTTTTCGGACAGGCGAACACCGGGGAGCTGTTTTTT.

The V call is TRBV7-9, the J call TRBJ2-1; 10 bases line up with TRBD2. Trimming at V came to 6 bases and at J to 6 bases, leaving 5 bases not matched to a gene. Germline CDR1 is SEHNR and CDR2 is FQNEAQ (reference sequence). CDR3 length: 14 amino acids. CDR3 in amino acids: CASSSSGGINEQFF. CDR3 nucleotide sequence: TGTGCCAGCAGTTCTAGCGGGGGTATCAATGAGCAGTTCTTC.

The chain combines TRBV5-1 with TRBJ1-1; 7 bases are a match to TRBD1. Per the germline V gene, CDR1 is SGHRS and CDR2 is YFSETQ. V was pared by 2 bases and J by 1 base, with 5 bases of the junction left unmatched. The CDR3 runs 15 residues. CDR3 DNA: TGCGCCAGCAGCTTCAAACAGGGGACGAACACTGAAGCTTTCTTT. Its protein is CASSFKQGTNTEAFF. The full variable domain, its missing parts supplied by reference TRBV5-1 and TRBJ1-1, is KAGVTQTPRYLIKTRGQQVTLSCSPISGHRSVSWYQQTPGQGLQFLFEYFSETQRNKGNFPGRFSGRQFSNSRSEMNVSTLELGDSALYLCASSFKQGTNTEAFFGQGTRLTVV.

The rearrangement joins TRBV5-4 to TRBJ2-2, with TRBD1 as a possible D gene (5 bases). CDR3 length: 16 residues. Germline V gene sequence: CDR1 SGHNT, CDR2 YYREEE (reference sequence). The V end was cut by 0 bases, the J end by 1 base, with 10 bases between. This CDR3 is CASSLVSTGNTGELFF. The CDR3 coding sequence is TGTGCCAGCAGCTTGGTTAGTACAGGGAACACCGGGGAGCTGTTTTTT.

The rearrangement links TRBV6-6 to TRBJ1-2; a weak D match, TRBD1 (5 bases). Germline V CDR1 and CDR2: MNHNY, SVGAGI (reference sequence). The CDR3 spans 16 residues. Trimming cost V 7 bases and J 4 bases, with 22 bases left between them. CDR3 DNA sequence: TGTGCCAGCATCGGCAATGTAGGGGATGGTAGCTATGGCTACACCTTC. Translating it yields CASIGNVGDGSYGYTF.

In this sample, this clone turned up a few times. This chain uses TRBV28 with TRBJ1-1; D unclear. Germline loops: CDR1 MDHEN, CDR2 SYDVKM. The CDR3 is made up of 11 amino acids. V lost 6 bases and J 3 bases, leaving 5 bases between the germline ends. The CDR3 reads CASSSYTEAFF. CDR3 in DNA: TGTGCCAGCAGCTCCTACACTGAAGCTTTCTTT.

The chain has TRBV5-4 and TRBJ2-7; tentatively, D is TRBD2 (6 bases). The CDR3 totals 15 residues. Trimming pared 0 bases from V and 2 bases from J, leaving 12 bases between. Germline CDR1 and CDR2: SGHNT and YYREEE (reference sequence). DNA of the CDR3: TGTGCCAGCAGCTTGGAGGCGGGGCCGACCTACGAGCAGTACTTC. Its protein product is CASSLEAGPTYEQYF. The whole variable domain, filled in from reference TRBV5-4 and TRBJ2-7, reads ETGVTQSPTHLIKTRGQQVTLRCSSQSGHNTVSWYQQALGQGPQFIFQYYREEENGRGNFPPRFSGLQFPNYSSELNVNALELDDSALYLCASSLEAGPTYEQYFGPGTRLTVT.

The chain links TRBV7-8 to TRBJ1-5, with 11 positions matching TRBD1. V was pared by 5 bases and J by 5 bases, with 5 bases of the junction left unmatched. From germline, CDR1 is SGHVS and CDR2 FQNEAQ. CDR3 size: 15 residues. The CDR3 sequence is CASSGGTGGHQPQHF. The CDR3 DNA sequence: TGTGCCAGCAGCGGAGGGACAGGGGGACATCAGCCCCAGCATTTT.

This clone was recorded only once. The J gene is TRBJ2-1, the V gene TRBV11-3, with D perhaps TRBD2 (6 bases). This CDR3 comprises 14 residues. Trimming removed 6 bases at V and 7 bases at J, with 16 bases between. Germline assignment: CDR1 SGHNT and CDR2 YENEEA. The CDR3 protein is CASSGGGVWNEQFF. For the CDR3, the DNA is TGTGCCAGCAGTGGCGGAGGGGTATGGAATGAGCAGTTCTTC.

V and J are TRBV2 and TRBJ2-5; perhaps TRBD1 as D (5 bases). CDR3 length: 11 residues. Trimming removed 7 bases at V and 2 bases at J, with 5 bases between. Germline loops: CDR1 SNHLY, CDR2 FYNNEI. In DNA, the CDR3 is TGTGCCAGCAACAGGCAAGAGACCCAGTACTTC. Its translation: CASNRQETQYF.

The chain employs TRBV5-6 and TRBJ2-3; TRBD2 might be the D (5 bases). Germline assignment: CDR1 SGHDT and CDR2 YYEEEE. The CDR3 extends over 14 amino acids. V shed 2 bases and J shed 5 bases, with 12 bases lying between them. CDR3 sequence (DNA): TGTGCCAGCAGCTTTAGGAGGTTTGGAGATACGCAGTATTTT. It translates to CASSFRRFGDTQYF.

V gene TRBV11-2 combines with J gene TRBJ2-1, with 7 nucleotides matching TRBD2. From germline, CDR1 is SGHAT and CDR2 FQNNGV. The CDR3 covers 14 residues. With 8 bases clipped from V and 1 base from J, the junction kept 5 bases outside the gene matches. The CDR3 loop reads CASGEAGSYNEQFF. In DNA, the CDR3 is TGTGCCAGCGGAGAAGCGGGATCCTACAATGAGCAGTTCTTC.

The genes are TRBV5-1 and TRBJ1-1; maybe TRBD1 (6 bases). The length of the CDR3 is 14 residues. Germline CDR1 SGHRS, CDR2 YFSETQ. V lost 7 bases and J 3 bases, leaving 16 bases between the germline ends. This CDR3 is CASGRGPLDTEAFF. CDR3 nucleotides: TGCGCCAGCGGGCGGGGGCCCTTAGACACTGAAGCTTTCTTT.

The rearrangement joins TRBV11-2 to TRBJ2-7, with a tentative D call TRBD1 (7 bases). The CDR3 loop spans 14 amino acids. V gave up 2 bases and J gave up 3 bases, with 11 bases separating them. CDR1 SGHAT and CDR2 FQNNGV come from the germline V gene. The CDR3 DNA sequence: TGTGCCAGCAGCTTACGGCAGGGGGGCTACGAGCAGTACTTC. As protein: CASSLRQGGYEQYF.

The gene calls are TRBV7-3 and TRBJ1-6, with D possibly being TRBD1 (6 bases). The CDR3 runs 18 residues. CDR1 is SGHTA and CDR2 is FQGTGA in the germline V gene. V dropped 3 bases and J dropped 9 bases, with 24 bases sitting between them. For the CDR3, the DNA is TGTGCCAGCAGCTTGACAGGCCTTGGGCTCGGCGGCGTTTCACCCCTCCACTTT. It encodes CASSLTGLGLGGVSPLHF.